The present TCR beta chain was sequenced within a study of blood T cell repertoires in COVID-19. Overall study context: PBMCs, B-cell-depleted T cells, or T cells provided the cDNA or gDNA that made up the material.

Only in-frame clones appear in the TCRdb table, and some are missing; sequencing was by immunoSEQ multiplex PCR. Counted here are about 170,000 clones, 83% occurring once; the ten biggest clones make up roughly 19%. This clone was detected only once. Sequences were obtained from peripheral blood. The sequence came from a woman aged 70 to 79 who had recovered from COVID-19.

The CDR3 is CASSVGGGLVEQYF. The CDR3 region has the DNA TGTGCCAGCAGCGTAGGTGGAGGGCTAGTGGAGCAGTACTTC. The chain combines TRBV9 with TRBJ2-7, with D maybe TRBD2 (6 bases). The CDR3 is 14 residues long. Between the trimmed V and J ends, which lost 0 bases and 7 bases, there was a span of 14 bases. Germline V lookup: CDR1 SGDLS, CDR2 YYNGEE. Full variable domain (rest looked up from reference TRBV9 and TRBJ2-7): DSGVTQTPKHLITATGQRVTLRCSPRSGDLSVYWYQQSLDQGLQFLIQYYNGEERAKGNILERFSAQQFPDLHSELNLSSLELGDSALYFCASSVGGGLVEQYFGPGTRLTVT.